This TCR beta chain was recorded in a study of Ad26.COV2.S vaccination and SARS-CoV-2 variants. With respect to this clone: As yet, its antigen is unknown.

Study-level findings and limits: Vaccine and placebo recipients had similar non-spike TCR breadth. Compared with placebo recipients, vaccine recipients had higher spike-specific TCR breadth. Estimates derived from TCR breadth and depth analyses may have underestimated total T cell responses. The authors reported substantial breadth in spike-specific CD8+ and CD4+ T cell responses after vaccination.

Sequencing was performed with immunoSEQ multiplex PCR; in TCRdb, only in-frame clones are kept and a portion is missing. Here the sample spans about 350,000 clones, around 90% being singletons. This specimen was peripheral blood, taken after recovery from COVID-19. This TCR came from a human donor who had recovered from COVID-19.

The DNA for the CDR3 is TGTGCCATCAGTGAGAACAGGGAGCGGGAAGCTTTCTTT. Its protein product is CAISENREREAFF. This chain links TRBV10-3 with TRBJ1-1; D is perhaps TRBD1 (6 bases). Germline V gene sequence: CDR1 ENHRY, CDR2 SYGVKD. Deletions cut 2 bases from V and 8 bases from J, with 12 bases between. The CDR3 length is 13 residues.